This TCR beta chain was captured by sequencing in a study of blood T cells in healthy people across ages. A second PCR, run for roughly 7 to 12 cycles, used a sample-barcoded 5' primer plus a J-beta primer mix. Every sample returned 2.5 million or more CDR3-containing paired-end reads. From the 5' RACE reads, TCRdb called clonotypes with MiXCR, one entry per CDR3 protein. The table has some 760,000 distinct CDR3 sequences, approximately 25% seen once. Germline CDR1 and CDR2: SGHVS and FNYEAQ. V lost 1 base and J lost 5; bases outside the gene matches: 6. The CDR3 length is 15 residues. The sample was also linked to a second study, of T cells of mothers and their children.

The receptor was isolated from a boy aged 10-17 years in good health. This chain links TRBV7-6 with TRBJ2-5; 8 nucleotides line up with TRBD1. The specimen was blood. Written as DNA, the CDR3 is TGTGCCAGCAGCTTAGAACAGGGGGGTTTGGAGACCCAGTACTTC. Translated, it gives CASSLEQGGLETQYF.